One and the same sample provided the 24 T cell receptor beta chains below, sequenced in a study of T cell responses to AZD1222 COVID-19 vaccine. Here immunoSEQ multiplex PCR was the method, and the copy in TCRdb shows in-frame clones only, minus some. The sample contains over 150,000 clones, 90% of which appear only once. Specimen: peripheral blood, collected on day 0 of AZD1222 vaccination. The receptor source for this set is an adult in good health.

This rearrangement joins TRBV4-1 to TRBJ2-3; 15 positions match TRBD2. This CDR3 spans 17 amino acids. V was pared by 1 base and J by 5 bases, with 4 bases of the junction left unmatched. Germline CDR1 MGHRA, CDR2 YSYEKL. The CDR3 here is CASSQVGLAGGLDTQYF. In DNA form, the CDR3 reads TGCGCCAGCAGCCAAGTCGGACTAGCGGGGGGGCTAGATACGCAGTATTTT.

The rearrangement joins TRBV2 to TRBJ2-5; D tentatively fits TRBD1 or TRBD2 (7 bases each). This CDR3 is 14 amino acids long. The germline CDR1 and CDR2 sequences are SNHLY and FYNNEI. V lost 9 bases and J 4 bases, leaving 18 bases between the germline ends. The CDR3 DNA sequence: TGTGCCAGAGGGGGCGGCGGGGGAACAGAGACCCAGTACTTC. This gives the protein CARGGGGGTETQYF.

The chain recombines TRBV5-6 with TRBJ1-6, with no clear D. The germline V gene has CDR1 SGHDT and CDR2 YYEEEE. The CDR3 consists of 13 residues. V was trimmed by 0 bases and J by 8 bases, leaving 6 bases between them. The CDR3, as DNA: TGTGCCAGCAGCTTGGCTTCGGATTCACCCCTCCACTTT. This sequence encodes CASSLASDSPLHF.

The rearrangement uses TRBV5-1 and TRBJ2-3, with 15 bases that match TRBD2. The CDR3 is 18 amino acids. V shed 3 bases, J shed 3 bases, and the junction held 8 bases outside the gene matches. Germline CDR1 and CDR2: SGHRS and YFSETQ. In DNA form, the CDR3 reads TGCGCCAGCAGCTCGGGACTAGCGGGGGGAGCAGGGACAGATACGCAGTATTTT. Residues: CASSSGLAGGAGTDTQYF.

The chain recombines TRBV29-1 with TRBJ2-5, with D unclear. The CDR3 spans 14 residues. The germline V and J ends were trimmed by 4 bases and 3 bases, with 15 bases remaining between them. Germline CDR1 is SQVTM and CDR2 is ANQGSEA. The CDR3 sequence: CSVVAPPREETQYF. CDR3 sequence (DNA): TGCAGCGTTGTGGCCCCCCCTAGAGAAGAGACCCAGTACTTC.

J is TRBJ2-6 and V is TRBV11-1; D is perhaps TRBD1 (6 bases). V lost 11 bases, J lost 4 bases, and 15 bases lay in between. In germline, CDR1 is SGHAT, CDR2 FQDESV (reference sequence). This CDR3 spans 14 amino acids. In DNA form, the CDR3 reads TGTGCCTCAGGGGTTCCGGGCGGGGCCAACGTCCTGACTTTC. It translates to CASGVPGGANVLTF.

The chain links TRBV7-2 to TRBJ2-3, with D possibly being TRBD1 (5 bases). The CDR3 totals 14 residues. Germline V gene sequence: CDR1 SGHTA, CDR2 FQGNSA. Trimming stripped 1 base from V and 6 bases from J, with 11 bases between. The CDR3 DNA reads TGTGCCAGCAGCTTAGGACAGCCATCGGATACGCAGTATTTT. Its protein product is CASSLGQPSDTQYF. Using reference TRBV7-2 and TRBJ2-3 for the parts outside the CDR3, the full variable domain is GAGVSQSPSNKVTEKGKDVELRCDPISGHTALYWYRQSLGQGLEFLIYFQGNSAPDKSGLPSDRFSAERTGGSVSTLTIQRTQQEDSAVYLCASSLGQPSDTQYFGPGTRLTVL.

The chain has TRBV27 and TRBJ1-5, with D maybe TRBD1 (6 bases). Germline V CDR1 and CDR2: MNHEY, SMNVEV (reference sequence). V lost 5 bases and J lost 5, with 19 bases in between. This CDR3 is 16 amino acids long. The CDR3 region is CASSTRGRGFDQPQHF. The CDR3 DNA sequence: TGTGCCAGCAGTACCCGTGGCAGGGGATTCGATCAGCCCCAGCATTTT.

The chain employs TRBV19 and TRBJ2-3, with 7 bases that match TRBD1. Germline loops: CDR1 LNHDA, CDR2 SQIVND (reference sequence). The CDR3 loop spans 17 amino acids. The V gene end was trimmed by 4 bases and the J gene end by 0 bases; junction bases not matched to a gene: 10. The DNA of the CDR3 is TGTGCCAGTAGTAGCCCCCGGGACAGCGATAGCACAGATACGCAGTATTTT. Protein product: CASSSPRDSDSTDTQYF.

The chain combines TRBV27 with TRBJ2-3, with 8 bases fitting TRBD2. CDR1 and CDR2 (germline): MNHEY, SMNVEV (reference sequence). This CDR3 is built from 13 residues. V shed 8 bases, J shed 7 bases, and the junction held 8 bases outside the gene matches. The chain's CDR3 is CASGTRTPNTQYF. The CDR3, as DNA: TGTGCCAGCGGGACTAGAACCCCAAATACGCAGTATTTT.

The chain recombines TRBV20-1 with TRBJ1-4; no definite D call. The length of the CDR3 is 11 residues. Per the germline V gene, CDR1 is DFQATT and CDR2 is SNEGSKA (reference sequence). CDR3 DNA sequence: TGCAGCACCCCCGATGGTGAAAAACTGTTTTTT. Translation: CSTPDGEKLFF.

The rearrangement uses TRBV24-1 and TRBJ2-5; D uncertain. The ends were cut back, 8 bases at V and 2 bases at J, with 8 bases in the middle. Germline CDR1 is KGHDR and CDR2 is SFDVKD. The CDR3 length is 12 residues. CDR3 amino acids: CATTTAQETQYF. CDR3 DNA: TGTGCCACCACGACGGCTCAAGAGACCCAGTACTTC.

The chain recombines TRBV7-2 with TRBJ2-3; 12 bases fit TRBD2. The CDR3 contains 15 residues. The V gene's germline CDR1 is SGHTA and CDR2 FQGNSA. The junction had 7 bases not matched to a gene; V was cut back by 5 bases and J by 7 bases. The CDR3 reads CASSTLTSGGNTQYF. CDR3 in DNA: TGTGCCAGCAGCACCCTGACTAGCGGGGGAAATACGCAGTATTTT.

The rearrangement uses TRBV18 and TRBJ1-5, with D possibly being TRBD1 (5 bases). V dropped 2 bases and J dropped 8 bases, with 10 bases sitting between them. Germline V CDR1 and CDR2: KGHSH, LQKENI. The CDR3 covers 13 residues. CDR3 amino acids: CASSPRGVEPQHF. In DNA form, the CDR3 reads TGTGCCAGCTCACCAAGGGGTGTGGAGCCCCAGCATTTT.

This clone was recorded once. This CDR3 reads CASSSLSGNTIYF. The CDR3 nucleotides are TGTGCCAGCAGTTCCCTCTCTGGAAACACCATATATTTT. The chain combines TRBV12-3 or TRBV12-4 with TRBJ1-3; no clear D gene. This CDR3 is built from 13 residues. Trimming removed 4 bases at V and 0 bases at J, with 4 bases between.

The rearrangement joins TRBV10-3 to TRBJ1-2; 9 positions agree with TRBD1. V lost 3 bases, J lost 6 bases, and 8 bases stayed unmatched. CDR1 ENHRY and CDR2 SYGVKD come from the germline V gene. The CDR3 sequence is 15 residues long. In DNA, the CDR3 is TGTGCCATCAGTGATCTGAAACAGGGGGCCCATGGCTACACCTTC. It codes for CAISDLKQGAHGYTF.

This chain connects TRBV15 to TRBJ1-3, with D unresolved. Trimming cost V 0 bases and J 4 bases, with 4 bases left between them. Germline V gene data show CDR1 as LNHNV and CDR2 as YYDKDF (reference sequence). This CDR3 comprises 13 residues. The DNA of the CDR3 is TGTGCCACCAGCAGAGACGGGGGAAACACCATATATTTT. Protein product: CATSRDGGNTIYF.

This chain joins TRBV13 and TRBJ2-1; the match to TRBD1 covers 7 bases. The CDR3 is made up of 14 amino acids. Trimming removed 7 bases from V and 7 bases from J; junction bases left unmatched: 10. The germline V gene encodes CDR1 PRHDT and CDR2 FYEKMQ (reference sequence). The CDR3 here is CASNLGQLENEQFF. CDR3 nucleotides: TGTGCCAGCAACCTGGGACAGTTGGAAAATGAGCAGTTCTTC. The complete variable domain, with remaining parts taken from reference TRBV13 and TRBJ2-1, reads AAGVIQSPRHLIKEKRETATLKCYPIPRHDTVYWYQQGPGQDPQFLISFYEKMQSDKGSIPDRFSAQQFSDYHSELNMSSLELGDSALYFCASNLGQLENEQFFGPGTRLTVL.

This rearrangement joins TRBV7-2 to TRBJ1-5, with 8 bases identical to TRBD1. The CDR3 runs to 16 residues. Trimming took 7 bases from V and 0 from J; bases not matched to a gene: 8. In germline, CDR1 is SGHTA, CDR2 FQGNSA. The CDR3 DNA is TGTGCCAGCACCTCCGGACAGGGTTATAGCAATCAGCCCCAGCATTTT. This encodes CASTSGQGYSNQPQHF.

This chain links TRBV3-1 (or the pseudogene TRBV3-2) with TRBJ1-4, with 7 nucleotides matching TRBD1. J gave up 8 bases and V 4 bases, and 7 bases lay outside the gene matches. The CDR3 runs to 14 residues. Germline CDR1 is LGHDT and CDR2 is YNNKEL (reference sequence). The CDR3 coding sequence is TGTGCCAGCAGCCTTCGACAGGGCTTCGAAAAACTGTTTTTT. Translated, it gives CASSLRQGFEKLFF.

As for this clone: Compared with germline, one end of the junction differs, possibly owing to a read error. The genes are TRBV4-3 and TRBJ1-5, with D maybe TRBD1 (5 bases). The CDR3 has 15 amino acids. Germline values: CDR1 LGHNA, CDR2 YSLEER. CDR3 in DNA: TGCGCCAGCAGTCAAGATATGGGGGGCAATCAGCCCCAGCATTTT. It is translated as CASSQDMGGNQPQHF.

This sequence joins TRBV6-5 and TRBJ1-5, with 7 bases lining up with TRBD1. The V segment lost 4 bases and the J segment 0 bases; nucleotides outside the gene matches: 3. The germline V gene has CDR1 MNHEY and CDR2 SVGAGI. This CDR3 spans 15 amino acids. The CDR3 loop reads CASSSTGNSNQPQHF. CDR3 DNA sequence: TGTGCCAGCAGTTCGACAGGGAATAGCAATCAGCCCCAGCATTTT.

J is TRBJ1-1 and V is TRBV9; D uncertain. The V end lost 0 bases, the J end lost 8 bases, and 11 bases lay between the germline ends. This CDR3 region has 13 residues. Germline-derived CDR1 and CDR2 are SGDLS and YYNGEE. CDR3 bases: TGTGCCAGCAGCGTAGATCTGGGGAGAGAAGCTTTCTTT. This codes for CASSVDLGREAFF. Looking up the rest from reference TRBV9 and TRBJ1-1 gives the full variable domain: DSGVTQTPKHLITATGQRVTLRCSPRSGDLSVYWYQQSLDQGLQFLIQYYNGEERAKGNILERFSAQQFPDLHSELNLSSLELGDSALYFCASSVDLGREAFFGQGTRLTVV.

This clone is a singleton in its sample. CDR3 coding DNA: TGTGCCAGCAGTTTGGGGGCCTATGGCTACACCTTC. Its protein product is CASSLGAYGYTF. This chain connects TRBV12-3 or TRBV12-4 to TRBJ1-2, with D maybe TRBD1 (6 bases). The CDR3 has 12 residues. Trimming left V 3 bases short and J 4 bases short, with 6 bases between.